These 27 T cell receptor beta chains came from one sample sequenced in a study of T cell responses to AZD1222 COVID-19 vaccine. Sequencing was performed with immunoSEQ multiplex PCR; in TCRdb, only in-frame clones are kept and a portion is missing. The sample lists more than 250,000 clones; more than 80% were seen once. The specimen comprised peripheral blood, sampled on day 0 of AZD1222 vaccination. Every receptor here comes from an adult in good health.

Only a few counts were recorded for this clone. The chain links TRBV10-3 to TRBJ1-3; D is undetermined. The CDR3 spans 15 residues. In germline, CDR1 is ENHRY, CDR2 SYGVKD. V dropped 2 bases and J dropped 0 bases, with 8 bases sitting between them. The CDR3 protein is CAISEGPSSGNTIYF. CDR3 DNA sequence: TGTGCCATCAGTGAGGGACCCAGCTCTGGAAACACCATATATTTT.

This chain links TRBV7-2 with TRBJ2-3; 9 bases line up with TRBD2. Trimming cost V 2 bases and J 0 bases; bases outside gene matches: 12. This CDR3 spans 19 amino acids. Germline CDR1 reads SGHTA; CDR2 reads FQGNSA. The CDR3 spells CASSLILAGGLTSTDTQYF. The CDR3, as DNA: TGTGCCAGCAGCTTAATTTTGGCGGGAGGGTTAACTAGCACAGATACGCAGTATTTT.

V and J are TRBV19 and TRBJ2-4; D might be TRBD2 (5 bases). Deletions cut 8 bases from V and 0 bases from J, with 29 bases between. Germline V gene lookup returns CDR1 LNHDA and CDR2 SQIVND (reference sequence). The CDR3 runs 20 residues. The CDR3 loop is CASSGPPPKGVELAKNIQYF. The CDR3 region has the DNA TGTGCCAGTTCCGGCCCCCCGCCGAAGGGAGTCGAACTAGCCAAAAACATTCAGTACTTC.

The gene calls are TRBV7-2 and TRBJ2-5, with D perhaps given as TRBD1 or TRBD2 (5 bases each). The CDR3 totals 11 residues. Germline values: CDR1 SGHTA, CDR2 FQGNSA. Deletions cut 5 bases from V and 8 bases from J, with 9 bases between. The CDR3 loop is CASSLGATQYF. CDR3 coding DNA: TGTGCCAGCAGCCTCGGGGCCACCCAGTACTTC.

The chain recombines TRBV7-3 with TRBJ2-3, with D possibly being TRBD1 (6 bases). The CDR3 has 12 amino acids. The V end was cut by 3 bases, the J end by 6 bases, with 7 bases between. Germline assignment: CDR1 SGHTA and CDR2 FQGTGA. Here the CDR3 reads CASSFQGDTQYF. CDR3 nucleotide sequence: TGTGCCAGCAGCTTCCAGGGGGATACGCAGTATTTT.

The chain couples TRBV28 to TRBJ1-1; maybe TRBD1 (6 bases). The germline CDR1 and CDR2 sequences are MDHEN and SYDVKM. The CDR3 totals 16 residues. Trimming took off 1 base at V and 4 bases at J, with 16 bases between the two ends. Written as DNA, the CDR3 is TGTGCCAGCAGTTTATCTGGGGCAGGGGTCTTCACTGAAGCTTTCTTT. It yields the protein CASSLSGAGVFTEAFF.

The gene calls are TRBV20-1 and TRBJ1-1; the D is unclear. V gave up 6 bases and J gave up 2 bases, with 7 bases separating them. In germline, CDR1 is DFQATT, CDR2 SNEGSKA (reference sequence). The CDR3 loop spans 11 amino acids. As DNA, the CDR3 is TGCAGTGCAAACTATAACACTGAAGCTTTCTTT. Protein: CSANYNTEAFF.

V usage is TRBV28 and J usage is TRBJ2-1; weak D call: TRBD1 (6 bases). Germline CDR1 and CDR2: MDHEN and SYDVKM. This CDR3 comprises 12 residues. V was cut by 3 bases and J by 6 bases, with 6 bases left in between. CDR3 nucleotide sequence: TGTGCCAGCAGTTTGACAGGCAATGAGCAGTTCTTC. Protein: CASSLTGNEQFF.

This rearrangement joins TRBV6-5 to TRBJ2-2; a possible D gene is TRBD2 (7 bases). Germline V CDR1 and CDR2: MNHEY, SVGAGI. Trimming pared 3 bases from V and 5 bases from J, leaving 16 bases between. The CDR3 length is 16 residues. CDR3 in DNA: TGTGCCAGCAGTTATCCCGAGGGGGGAGGGACCGGGGAGCTGTTTTTT. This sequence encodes CASSYPEGGGTGELFF.

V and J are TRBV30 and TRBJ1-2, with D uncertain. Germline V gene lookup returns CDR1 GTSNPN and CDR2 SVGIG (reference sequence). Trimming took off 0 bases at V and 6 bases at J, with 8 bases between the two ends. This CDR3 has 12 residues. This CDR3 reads CAWSVPPNGYTF. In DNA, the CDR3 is TGTGCCTGGAGTGTACCCCCGAATGGCTACACCTTC.

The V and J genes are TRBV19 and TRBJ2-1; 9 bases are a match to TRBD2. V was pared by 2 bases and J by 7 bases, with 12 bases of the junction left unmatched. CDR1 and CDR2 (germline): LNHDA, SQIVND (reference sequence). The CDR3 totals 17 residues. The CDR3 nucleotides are TGTGCCAGTAGTATAAGAACGCTAGCGGGGCTGAAAAATGAGCAGTTCTTC. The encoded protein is CASSIRTLAGLKNEQFF.

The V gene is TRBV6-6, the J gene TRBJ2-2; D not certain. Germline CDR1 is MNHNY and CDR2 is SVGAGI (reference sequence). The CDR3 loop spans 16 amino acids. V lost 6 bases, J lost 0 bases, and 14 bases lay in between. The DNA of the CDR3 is TGTGCCAGCAGCGCCCGGGTGATCGCGAACACCGGGGAGCTGTTTTTT. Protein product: CASSARVIANTGELFF.

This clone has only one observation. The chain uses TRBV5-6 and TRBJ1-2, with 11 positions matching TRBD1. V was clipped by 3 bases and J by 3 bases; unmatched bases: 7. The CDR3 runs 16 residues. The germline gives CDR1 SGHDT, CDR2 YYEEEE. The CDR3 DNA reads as TGTGCCAGCAGCTCCATGGGACAGGGGGGCGACTATGGCTACACCTTC. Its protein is CASSSMGQGGDYGYTF.

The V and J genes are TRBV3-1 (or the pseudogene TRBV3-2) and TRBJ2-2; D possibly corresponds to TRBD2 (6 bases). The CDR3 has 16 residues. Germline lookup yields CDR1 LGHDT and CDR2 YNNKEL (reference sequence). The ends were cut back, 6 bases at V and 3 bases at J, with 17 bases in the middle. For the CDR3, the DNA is TGTGCCAGCAGTTCGGGCCGGGGGAGATACACCGGGGAGCTGTTTTTT. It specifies CASSSGRGRYTGELFF.

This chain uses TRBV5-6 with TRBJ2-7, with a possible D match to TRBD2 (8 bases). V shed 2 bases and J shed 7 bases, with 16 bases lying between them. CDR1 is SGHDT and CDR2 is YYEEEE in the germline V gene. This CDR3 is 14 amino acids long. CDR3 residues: CASSFGLAGGEQYF. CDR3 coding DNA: TGTGCCAGCAGCTTCGGACTAGCAGGGGGGGAGCAGTACTTC.

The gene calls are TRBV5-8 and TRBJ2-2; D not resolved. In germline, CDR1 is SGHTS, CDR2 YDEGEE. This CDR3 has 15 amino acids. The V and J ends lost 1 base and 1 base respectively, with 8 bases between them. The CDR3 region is CASSLRPMNTGELFF. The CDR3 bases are TGTGCCAGCAGCTTGAGACCGATGAACACCGGGGAGCTGTTTTTT.

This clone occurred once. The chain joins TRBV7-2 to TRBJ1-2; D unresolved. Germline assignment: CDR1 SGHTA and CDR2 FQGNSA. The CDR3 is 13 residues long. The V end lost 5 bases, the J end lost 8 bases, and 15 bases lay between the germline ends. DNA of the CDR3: TGTGCCAGCAGCACTCGGACGAGAGTCGGCTACACCTTC. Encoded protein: CASSTRTRVGYTF.

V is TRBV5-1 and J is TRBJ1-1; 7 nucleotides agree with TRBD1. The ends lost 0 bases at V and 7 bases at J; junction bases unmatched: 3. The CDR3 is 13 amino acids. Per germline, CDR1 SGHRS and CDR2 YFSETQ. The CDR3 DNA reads TGCGCCAGCAGCTTGGGTGACAGGGTTGAAGCTTTCTTT. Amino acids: CASSLGDRVEAFF.

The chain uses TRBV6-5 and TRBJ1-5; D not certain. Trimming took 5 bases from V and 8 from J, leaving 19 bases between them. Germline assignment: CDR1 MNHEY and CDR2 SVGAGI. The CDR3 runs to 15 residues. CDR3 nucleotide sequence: TGTGCCAGCAGTAACCCTTCGGGAGGCGGTGAGCCCCAGCATTTT. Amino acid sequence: CASSNPSGGGEPQHF.

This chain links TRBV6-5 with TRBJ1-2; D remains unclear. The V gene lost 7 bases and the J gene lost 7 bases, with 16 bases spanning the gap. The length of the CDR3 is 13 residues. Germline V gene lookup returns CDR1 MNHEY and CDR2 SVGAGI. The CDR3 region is CASTSVASGGYTF. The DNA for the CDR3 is TGTGCCAGCACATCCGTGGCGTCGGGTGGCTACACCTTC.

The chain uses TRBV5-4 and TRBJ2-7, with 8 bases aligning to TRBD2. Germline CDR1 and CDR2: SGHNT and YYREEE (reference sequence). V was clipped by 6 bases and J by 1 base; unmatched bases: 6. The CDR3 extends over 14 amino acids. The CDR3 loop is CASTRGGSSYEQYF. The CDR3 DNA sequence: TGTGCCAGCACCCGGGGGGGCAGTTCCTACGAGCAGTACTTC.

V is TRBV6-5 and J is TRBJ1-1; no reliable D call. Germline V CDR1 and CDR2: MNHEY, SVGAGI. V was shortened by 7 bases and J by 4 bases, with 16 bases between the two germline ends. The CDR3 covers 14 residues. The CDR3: CASNLTPTATEAFF. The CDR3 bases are TGTGCCAGCAACCTGACACCGACGGCCACTGAAGCTTTCTTT.

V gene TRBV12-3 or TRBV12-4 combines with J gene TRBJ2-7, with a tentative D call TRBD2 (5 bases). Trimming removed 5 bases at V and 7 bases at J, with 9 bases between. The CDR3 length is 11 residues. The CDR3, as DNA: TGTGCCAGCAGTCCCGAGCGGGAGCAGTACTTC. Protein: CASSPEREQYF.

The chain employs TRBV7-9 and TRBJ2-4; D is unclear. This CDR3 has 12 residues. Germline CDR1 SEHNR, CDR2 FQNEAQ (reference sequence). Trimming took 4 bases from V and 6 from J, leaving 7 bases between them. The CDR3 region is CASSSRSNIQYF. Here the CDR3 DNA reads TGTGCCAGCAGCTCTAGGTCAAACATTCAGTACTTC.

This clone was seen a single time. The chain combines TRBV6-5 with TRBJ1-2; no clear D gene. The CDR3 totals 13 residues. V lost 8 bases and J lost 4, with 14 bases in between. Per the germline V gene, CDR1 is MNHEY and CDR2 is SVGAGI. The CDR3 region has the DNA TGTGCCAGCGGGTCCGGACCCCTCTATGGCTACACCTTC. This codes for CASGSGPLYGYTF.

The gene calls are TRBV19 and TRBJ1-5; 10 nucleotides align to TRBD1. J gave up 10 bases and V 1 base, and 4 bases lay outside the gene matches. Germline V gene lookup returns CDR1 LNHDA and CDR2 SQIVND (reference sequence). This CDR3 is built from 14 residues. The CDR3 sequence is CASSIGDRGRPQHF. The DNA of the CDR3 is TGTGCCAGTAGTATAGGGGACAGGGGAAGACCCCAGCATTTT.

DNA for the CDR3: TGTGCCAGCAGCTTGGTCGGTTCCGAGCAGTACTTC. Its translation is CASSLVGSEQYF. This sequence joins TRBV5-5 and TRBJ2-7; D remains ambiguous. This CDR3 is 12 amino acids long. Trimming left V 0 bases short and J 6 bases short, with 7 bases between. CDR1 SGHKS and CDR2 YYEKEE come from the germline V gene (reference sequence).